The 7 T cell receptor beta chains below were found in one sample sequenced in a study of long-term antiretroviral therapy in people with HIV (dated 2022 in TCRdb). The immunoSEQ hsTCRB v3.0 assay was used at survey level resolution for TRB variable region sequencing. In its TCRdb copy, this immuneACCESS table keeps in-frame sequences only and misses some clones. Where compared with another copy, unresolved V genes explain less than half of these, and the others have no known cause. This sample comprises some 30,000 clones, approximately 90% of them detected only once. Approximately 4.3% of the sample goes to the ten largest clones. Sample: unsorted PBMCs, taken 5.2 years after starting antiretroviral therapy. Receptors were obtained from a woman between 40 and 55 years old with HIV.

This chain connects TRBV5-6 to TRBJ1-2; TRBD1 might be the D (6 bases). Trimming removed 3 bases at V and 2 bases at J, with 14 bases between. Germline V CDR1 and CDR2: SGHDT, YYEEEE. The CDR3 consists of 15 residues. The CDR3 bases are TGTGCCAGCAGCTCAACAGGGAGATCCAACTATGGCTACACCTTC. This gives the protein CASSSTGRSNYGYTF.

The chain is built from TRBV4-1 and TRBJ2-1; 11 bases map to TRBD2. V dropped 4 bases and J dropped 8; count of bases not matched to a gene: 10. The CDR3 is made up of 16 amino acids. CDR1 and CDR2 (germline): MGHRA, YSYEKL. In DNA, the CDR3 is TGCGCCAGCAGCCCCACCCTCACTAGCGGGAGATATGAGCAGTTCTTC. Amino acids: CASSPTLTSGRYEQFF.

This chain links TRBV29-1 with TRBJ1-2; 7 bases are shared with TRBD1. Germline trimming cut 3 bases from V and 4 bases from J; bases unmatched to any gene: 8. CDR3 length: 14 residues. CDR1 and CDR2 from the germline V gene are SQVTM and ANQGSEA. CDR3 region: CSVEPTGFFYGYTF. The CDR3 DNA reads TGCAGCGTTGAGCCGACAGGGTTTTTCTATGGCTACACCTTC.

V usage is TRBV27 and J usage is TRBJ2-7, with TRBD2 identical over 11 bases. Germline lookup yields CDR1 MNHEY and CDR2 SMNVEV (reference sequence). V lost 5 bases, J lost 4 bases, and 10 bases stayed unmatched. This CDR3 comprises 16 residues. The CDR3 spells CASSKQPGTSGYEQYF. The CDR3 DNA reads TGTGCCAGCAGTAAACAACCCGGGACTAGCGGTTACGAGCAGTACTTC.

The chain couples TRBV19 to TRBJ1-2, with a possible D match to TRBD1 (5 bases). Germline-derived CDR1 and CDR2 are LNHDA and SQIVND (reference sequence). This CDR3 contains 15 residues. V was cut by 6 bases and J by 2 bases, with 16 bases left in between. The CDR3: CASSDPGRSNYGYTF. CDR3 coding DNA: TGTGCCAGTAGCGATCCGGGACGCTCGAACTATGGCTACACCTTC.

V is TRBV4-2 and J is TRBJ1-5; maybe TRBD1 (6 bases). CDR1 LGHNA and CDR2 YNFKEQ come from the germline V gene. The CDR3 extends over 15 amino acids. Trimming left V 0 bases short and J 3 bases short, with 9 bases between. CDR3 loop: CASSQEDRYNQPQHF. The CDR3 coding sequence is TGTGCCAGCAGCCAAGAGGACAGATACAATCAGCCCCAGCATTTT.

The CDR3 nucleotides are TGTGCCATCACCGACAGATTCCCCGGGGAGCTGTTTTTT. This encodes CAITDRFPGELFF. V usage is TRBV10-3 and J usage is TRBJ2-2; possible D gene TRBD1, 5 bases. Germline V lookup: CDR1 ENHRY, CDR2 SYGVKD. The V end lost 7 bases, the J end lost 6 bases, and 12 bases lay between the germline ends. This CDR3 comprises 13 residues.